The 18 T cell receptor beta chains in this list originate from one sample, sequenced in a study of identical twins (dated by TCRdb to the mid-2010s). Library preparation was by 5' RACE. These reads were obtained on an Illumina HiSeq 2000. The raw public data were reprocessed by TCRdb itself: fastp quality trimming at Q25, MiXCR clonotype calling, in-frame beta chains only. Rows matching on CDR3 protein sequence are summarized as one entry with the most common DNA and genes. For this sample there are about 190,000 distinct CDR3 sequences; approximately 15% appear just once. 35% to 50% of the sample comes from the top ten. This same sample was also taken into another study, of T cells expressing NK-cell markers.

The sequencing input was CD8+ T cells sorted from blood. Source of these receptors: a woman under 30 in good health.

A few counts support this clonotype. The chain employs TRBV7-9 and TRBJ1-1; D is unclear. The CDR3 loop spans 14 amino acids. The germline gives CDR1 SEHNR, CDR2 FQNEAQ (reference sequence). V was clipped by 3 bases and J by 1 base, with 9 bases between them. CDR3 bases: TGTGCCAGCAGCTTCGACGGTAAGAACACTGAAGCTTTCTTT. This encodes CASSFDGKNTEAFF.

This chain links TRBV12-3 or TRBV12-4 with TRBJ2-7; D uncertain. The length of the CDR3 is 13 residues. V shed 6 bases and J shed 3 bases, with 12 bases lying between them. The CDR3, as DNA: TGTGCCAGCAGCAAGACGGGCTACTACGAGCAGTACTTC. It codes for CASSKTGYYEQYF.

The V and J genes are TRBV13 and TRBJ2-1, with a possible D match to TRBD2 (6 bases). Germline V gives CDR1 PRHDT, CDR2 FYEKMQ (reference sequence). This CDR3 region has 14 residues. V lost 5 bases and J lost 6, with 14 bases in between. CDR3: CASSPGRGGNEQFF. The CDR3 coding sequence is TGTGCCAGCAGCCCGGGAAGGGGAGGCAATGAGCAGTTCTTC.

The chain combines TRBV4-3 with TRBJ2-1; D gene unclear. Germline CDR1 reads LGHNA; CDR2 reads YSLEER. The V end lost 5 bases, the J end lost 8 bases, and 19 bases lay between the germline ends. CDR3 length: 15 residues. The CDR3 DNA follows: TGCGCCAGCAGCTCCGGGCGGACGGATTTCTATGAGCAGTTCTTC. It codes for CASSSGRTDFYEQFF.

V gene TRBV30 combines with J gene TRBJ2-2; D is unresolved. The CDR3 spans 14 residues. Trimming removed 1 base at V and 3 bases at J, with 9 bases between. Germline V lookup: CDR1 GTSNPN, CDR2 SVGIG (reference sequence). Here the CDR3 DNA reads TGTGCCTGGAGTGATGGACGTTACACCGGGGAGCTGTTTTTT. Translation gives CAWSDGRYTGELFF.

This clonotype has more than one count but fewer than ten. The genes are TRBV5-1 and TRBJ2-2, with D perhaps matching TRBD2 (5 bases). The CDR3 loop spans 14 amino acids. Germline V lookup: CDR1 SGHRS, CDR2 YFSETQ. Trimming removed 5 bases from V and 4 bases from J, with 12 bases in between. CDR3 sequence (DNA): TGCGCCAGCAGTTCGAGGGTCCCCACCGGGGAGCTGTTTTTT. Encoded protein: CASSSRVPTGELFF.

This clonotype was counted between two and nine times. This may be a read error, as it is one base from a much larger clone. This rearrangement joins TRBV11-2 to TRBJ1-5; D gene uncertain. The CDR3 has 13 residues. Germline V gene lookup returns CDR1 SGHAT and CDR2 FQNNGV. The chain's CDR3 is CGSSQVNNQPQHF. The CDR3 DNA reads as TGTGGCAGCAGCCAAGTTAATAATCAGCCCCAGCATTTT.

The rearrangement links TRBV20-1 to TRBJ1-1; D perhaps matches TRBD1 (5 bases). CDR3 length: 14 amino acids. V dropped 6 bases and J dropped 5 bases, with 19 bases sitting between them. CDR1 and CDR2 (germline): DFQATT, SNEGSKA (reference sequence). The CDR3 coding sequence is TGCAGTGCCCGGACAATTCGGGGGGGAACTGAAGCTTTCTTT. Protein sequence: CSARTIRGGTEAFF.

The chain couples TRBV5-1 to TRBJ2-7; D could derive from TRBD1 or TRBD2 (5 bases each). Per germline, CDR1 SGHRS and CDR2 YFSETQ. The V and J ends lost 4 bases and 5 bases respectively, with 25 bases between them. The CDR3 is 17 amino acids. In DNA, the CDR3 is TGCGCCAGCAGCCGGGGCCGCTGGGATAGAGGAATCGACGAGCAGTACTTC. Translating gives CASSRGRWDRGIDEQYF.

The V and J genes are TRBV15 and TRBJ2-5; possibly TRBD1 for D (5 bases). This CDR3 is built from 15 residues. Deletions cut 5 bases from V and 5 bases from J, with 18 bases between. The germline V gene encodes CDR1 LNHNV and CDR2 YYDKDF (reference sequence). As DNA, the CDR3 is TGTGCCACCAGCCCCCTTGGGGCCGTCGGGGAGACCCAGTACTTC. Protein sequence: CATSPLGAVGETQYF.

The chain carries TRBV27 and TRBJ2-1; 9 bases line up with TRBD2. Unmatched junction bases numbered 8, after V lost 5 bases and J lost 3 bases. CDR3 length: 16 amino acids. The germline V gene has CDR1 MNHEY and CDR2 SMNVEV (reference sequence). The DNA for the CDR3 is TGTGCCAGCAGTCCGTATAGCGGGAGTGACTACAATGAGCAGTTCTTC. Translating gives CASSPYSGSDYNEQFF.

The chain employs TRBV12-3 or TRBV12-4 and TRBJ2-7, with a tentative D call TRBD2 (5 bases). This CDR3 contains 13 residues. Between the trimmed V and J ends, which lost 6 bases and 3 bases, there was a span of 12 bases. The CDR3 bases are TGTGCCAGCAGACCGGAGGACGTCTACGAGCAGTACTTC. It specifies CASRPEDVYEQYF.

This clonotype was seen a handful of times. This chain links TRBV7-9 with TRBJ2-1, with D perhaps matching TRBD1 or TRBD2 (5 bases each). V lost 10 bases and J 8 bases, leaving 24 bases between the germline ends. CDR3 length: 15 residues. Germline values: CDR1 SEHNR, CDR2 FQNEAQ (reference sequence). CDR3 sequence (DNA): TGTGCCACTGATCTCCGGGATAAAGGGGTCTATGAGCAGTTCTTC. Its translation: CATDLRDKGVYEQFF.

This clonotype was seen a few times. The chain recombines TRBV28 with TRBJ2-4; D is ambiguous. This CDR3 is 13 amino acids long. Between the trimmed V and J ends, which lost 5 bases and 12 bases, there was a span of 17 bases. Germline-derived CDR1 and CDR2 are MDHEN and SYDVKM. The CDR3 region is CASSPLDSVDQYF. CDR3 sequence (DNA): TGTGCCAGCAGTCCCCTAGATTCCGTGGATCAGTACTTC.

J is TRBJ2-1 and V is TRBV5-6, with D uncertain. The CDR3 has 15 amino acids. Trimming took 0 bases from V and 7 from J, leaving 14 bases between them. Germline assignment: CDR1 SGHDT and CDR2 YYEEEE. Here the CDR3 DNA reads TGTGCCAGCAGCTTGGGGACCGCTTTTGGAAATGAGCAGTTCTTC. Residues: CASSLGTAFGNEQFF.

This clonotype was observed at least ten times. This chain uses TRBV7-9 with TRBJ1-1; unclear D gene. Germline loops: CDR1 SEHNR, CDR2 FQNEAQ (reference sequence). The CDR3 contains 13 residues. V was clipped by 3 bases and J by 1 base, with 6 bases between them. This CDR3 reads CASSFGPNTEAFF. DNA for the CDR3: TGTGCCAGCAGCTTCGGGCCGAACACTGAAGCTTTCTTT. Complete variable domain (other parts from reference TRBV7-9 and TRBJ1-1): DTGVSQNPRHKITKRGQNVTFRCDPISEHNRLYWYRQTLGQGPEFLTYFQNEAQLEKSRLLSDRFSAERPKGSFSTLEIQRTEQGDSAMYLCASSFGPNTEAFFGQGTRLTVV.

This clonotype was observed a handful of times. J is TRBJ2-1 and V is TRBV5-1, with 15 bases matching TRBD2. The junction had 7 bases not matched to a gene; V was cut back by 4 bases and J by 8 bases. CDR1 SGHRS and CDR2 YFSETQ come from the germline V gene. This CDR3 comprises 16 residues. CDR3 sequence (DNA): TGCGCCAGCAGCCACGAACGGACTAGCGGGAGGGATGAGCAGTTCTTC. Its protein is CASSHERTSGRDEQFF.

There are a few counts of this clonotype. The rearrangement joins TRBV9 to TRBJ2-1; the match to TRBD2 covers 14 bases. V was pared by 4 bases and J by 0 bases, with 3 bases of the junction left unmatched. The CDR3 length is 17 residues. From germline, CDR1 is SGDLS and CDR2 YYNGEE. Here the CDR3 DNA reads TGTGCCAGCAGCCCAGGGACTAGCGGGGGCTCCTACAATGAGCAGTTCTTC. Amino acid sequence: CASSPGTSGGSYNEQFF. Complete variable domain (other parts from reference TRBV9 and TRBJ2-1): DSGVTQTPKHLITATGQRVTLRCSPRSGDLSVYWYQQSLDQGLQFLIQYYNGEERAKGNILERFSAQQFPDLHSELNLSSLELGDSALYFCASSPGTSGGSYNEQFFGPGTRLTVL.